This is a list of T cell receptor beta chains from one sample in a study of blood T cell repertoires in COVID-19. Assay used: immunoSEQ multiplex PCR; TCRdb lists only in-frame clones, some missing. The table shows around 68,000 clones, with around 90% occurring only once. The sample was peripheral blood. Receptors originate from a human donor in a cohort sampled during active COVID-19. CDR3s include the opening cysteine and the closing phenylalanine or tryptophan. D genes are given only for firm matches. A row's size may be missing; if present it is once, few, many or a size class.

v_gene	d_gene	j_gene	abundance	CDR3aa	CDR3nt
TRBV19	TRBD1	TRBJ1-1	NA	CASSQGATEAFF	TGTGCCAGTAGCCAGGGGGCCACTGAAGCTTTCTTT
TRBV4-1	TRBD1	TRBJ1-4	NA	CASSQELIAQGAVEKLFF	TGCGCCAGCAGCCAAGAATTAATAGCTCAGGGGGCAGTTGAAAAACTGTTTTTT
TRBV10-3	NA	TRBJ2-1	NA	CAISEQGGPLNDEQFF	TGTGCCATCAGTGAGCAAGGTGGGCCCCTGAATGATGAGCAGTTCTTC
TRBV10-1	NA	TRBJ2-2	NA	CASSAFNTGELFF	TGCGCCAGCAGTGCATTTAACACCGGGGAGCTGTTTTTT
TRBV6-5	NA	TRBJ1-1	once	CASSYPASREAFF	TGTGCCAGCAGTTACCCAGCCTCTAGAGAAGCTTTCTTT
TRBV10-3	NA	TRBJ2-1	NA	CAISGGDSSYNEQFF	TGTGCCATCAGTGGCGGGGATAGCTCCTACAATGAGCAGTTCTTC
TRBV4-3	TRBD2	TRBJ2-1	NA	CASSQASGRYNEQFF	TGCGCCAGCAGCCAAGCTAGCGGGAGGTACAATGAGCAGTTCTTC
TRBV30	TRBD2	TRBJ2-5	NA	CALGLAGIQETQYF	TGTGCCTTAGGGCTAGCGGGTATCCAAGAGACCCAGTACTTC
TRBV30	NA	TRBJ2-7	NA	CAWTPGSYEQYF	TGTGCCTGGACCCCAGGTTCGTACGAGCAGTACTTC
TRBV7-2	NA	TRBJ1-3	once	CASSYSIGNTIYF	TGTGCCAGCAGCTACAGCATTGGAAACACCATATATTTT
TRBV19	TRBD1	TRBJ2-7	NA	CASSGGTGGSYEQYF	TGTGCCAGTAGTGGAGGGACAGGGGGCTCCTACGAGCAGTACTTC
TRBV28	TRBD2	TRBJ2-1	NA	CASSPGLAGGPSYNEQFF	TGTGCCAGCAGCCCGGGACTAGCGGGAGGGCCTAGTTACAATGAGCAGTTCTTC
TRBV28	TRBD1	TRBJ1-4	NA	CASRSQGARVEKLFF	TGTGCCAGCAGGTCTCAGGGGGCGCGGGTAGAAAAACTGTTTTTT
TRBV7-9	NA	TRBJ1-5	NA	CASSLGDQPQHF	TGTGCCAGCAGCTTAGGAGATCAGCCCCAGCATTTT
TRBV27	TRBD2	TRBJ2-1	NA	CASSLRLAGGPSEQFF	TGTGCCAGCAGTTTACGACTAGCGGGGGGACCCAGTGAGCAGTTCTTC
TRBV5-1	TRBD2	TRBJ2-6	once	CASRTRGAAGANVLTF	TGCGCCAGCAGGACGCGGGGGGCAGCTGGGGCCAACGTCCTGACTTTC
TRBV29-1	NA	TRBJ1-2	NA	CSVDPQGAYGYTF	TGCAGCGTTGATCCACAGGGAGCCTATGGCTACACCTTC
TRBV28	TRBD2	TRBJ2-2	NA	CASRSSGRAAGELFF	TGTGCCAGCAGGTCTAGCGGGAGGGCCGCCGGGGAGCTGTTTTTT
TRBV30	NA	TRBJ1-2	NA	CAWSVPSDGYTF	TGTGCCTGGAGTGTCCCGAGTGATGGCTACACCTTC
TRBV12-3/TRBV12-4	TRBD2	TRBJ2-1	NA	CASLTSGSYEQFF	TGTGCCAGCCTTACTAGCGGGAGCTATGAGCAGTTCTTC
TRBV5-8	TRBD2	TRBJ2-3	once	CASSLPGTSARGTQYF	TGTGCCAGCAGCTTGCCCGGGACTAGCGCTAGGGGGACGCAGTATTTT
TRBV28	TRBD1	TRBJ1-5	NA	CASSSFEAGGRSNQPQHF	TGTGCCAGCAGTTCATTCGAGGCAGGGGGCCGTAGCAATCAGCCCCAGCATTTT
TRBV9	NA	TRBJ2-3	NA	CASSVVGLPTDTQYF	TGTGCCAGCAGCGTAGTCGGACTACCCACAGATACGCAGTATTTT
TRBV7-2	NA	TRBJ2-7	NA	CASSRVLALEQYF	TGTGCCAGCAGCAGGGTCTTAGCGTTAGAGCAGTACTTC
TRBV28	NA	TRBJ1-1	NA	CASSLIGQGWDTEAFF	TGTGCCAGCAGTTTAATCGGGCAGGGCTGGGACACTGAAGCTTTCTTT
TRBV6-6	NA	TRBJ2-3	NA	CASIEHTGDTQYF	TGTGCCAGCATCGAACATACAGGAGATACGCAGTATTTT